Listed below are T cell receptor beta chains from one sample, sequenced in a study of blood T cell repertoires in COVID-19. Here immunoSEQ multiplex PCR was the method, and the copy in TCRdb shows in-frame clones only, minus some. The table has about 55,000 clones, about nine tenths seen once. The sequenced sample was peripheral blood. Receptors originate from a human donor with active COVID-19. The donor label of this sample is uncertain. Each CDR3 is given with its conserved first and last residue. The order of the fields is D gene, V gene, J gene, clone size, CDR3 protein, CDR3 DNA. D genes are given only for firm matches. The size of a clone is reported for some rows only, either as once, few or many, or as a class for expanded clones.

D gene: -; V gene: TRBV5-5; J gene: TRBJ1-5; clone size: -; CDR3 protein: CASSAYYSNQPQHF; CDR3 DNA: TGTGCCAGCAGCGCCTATTATAGCAATCAGCCCCAGCATTTT
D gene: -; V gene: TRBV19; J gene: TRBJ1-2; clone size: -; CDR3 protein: CASSSPSVYGYTF; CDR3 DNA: TGTGCCAGTAGTTCCCCCAGTGTGTATGGCTACACCTTC
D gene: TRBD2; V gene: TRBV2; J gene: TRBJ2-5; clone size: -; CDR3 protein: CASRDGTTGTQYF; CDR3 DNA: TGTGCCAGCAGGGACGGGACTACAGGGACCCAGTACTTC
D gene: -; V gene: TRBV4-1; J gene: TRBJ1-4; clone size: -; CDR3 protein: CASSQDPGNEKLFF; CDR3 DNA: TGCGCCAGCAGCCAAGACCCGGGGAATGAAAAACTGTTTTTT
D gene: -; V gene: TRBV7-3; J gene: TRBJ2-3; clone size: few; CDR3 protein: CASSAFVRDTNTQYF; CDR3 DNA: TGTGCCAGCAGCGCCTTCGTTAGGGACACCAATACGCAGTATTTT
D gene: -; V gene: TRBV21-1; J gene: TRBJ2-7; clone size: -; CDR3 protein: CASWITGGAGEQYF; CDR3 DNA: TGTGCCAGCTGGATCACAGGGGGCGCGGGCGAGCAGTACTTC
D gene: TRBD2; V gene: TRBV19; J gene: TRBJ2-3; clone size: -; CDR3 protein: CASSIRLAGGPTDTQYF; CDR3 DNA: TGTGCCAGTAGTATAAGACTAGCGGGGGGGCCCACAGATACGCAGTATTTT
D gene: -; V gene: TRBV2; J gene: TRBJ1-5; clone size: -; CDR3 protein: CASRGQMRADQPQHF; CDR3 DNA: TGTGCCAGCAGAGGACAGATGAGAGCCGATCAGCCCCAGCATTTT
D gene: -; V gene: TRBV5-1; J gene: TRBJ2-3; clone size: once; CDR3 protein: CASSLPSWGGTDTQYF; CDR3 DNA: TGCGCCAGCAGCTTGCCTAGCTGGGGGGGCACAGATACGCAGTATTTT
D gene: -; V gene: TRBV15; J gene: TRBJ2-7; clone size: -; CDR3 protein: CATSSSPGAVYGLHEQYF; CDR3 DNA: TGTGCCACCAGCAGTAGCCCAGGGGCAGTGTATGGCTTGCACGAGCAGTACTTC
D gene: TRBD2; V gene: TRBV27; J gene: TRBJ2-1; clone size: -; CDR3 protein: CASSLPQLAGGSNEQFF; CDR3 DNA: TGTGCCAGCAGTCTCCCCCAACTAGCGGGGGGTTCAAATGAGCAGTTCTTC
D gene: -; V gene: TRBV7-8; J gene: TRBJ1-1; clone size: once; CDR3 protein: CASSLGTTTEAFF; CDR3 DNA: TGTGCCAGCAGCTTAGGGACAACTACTGAAGCTTTCTTT
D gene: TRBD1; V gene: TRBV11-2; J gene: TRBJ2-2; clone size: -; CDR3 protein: CASSLARDRGLTGELFF; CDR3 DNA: TGTGCCAGCAGCTTAGCCCGGGACAGGGGCCTCACCGGGGAGCTGTTTTTT
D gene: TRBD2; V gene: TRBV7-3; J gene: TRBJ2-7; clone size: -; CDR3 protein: CASSGGPSGMYEQYF; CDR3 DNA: TGTGCCAGCAGCGGGGGCCCTAGCGGGATGTACGAGCAGTACTTC
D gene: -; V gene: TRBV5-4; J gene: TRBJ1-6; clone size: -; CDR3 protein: CASSQQPGGNSPLHF; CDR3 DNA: TGTGCCAGCAGCCAACAACCGGGAGGAAATTCACCCCTCCACTTT
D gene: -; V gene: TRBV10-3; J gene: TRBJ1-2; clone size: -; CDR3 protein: CAISESRDGYTF; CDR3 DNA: TGTGCCATCAGTGAGTCGAGGGATGGCTACACCTTC
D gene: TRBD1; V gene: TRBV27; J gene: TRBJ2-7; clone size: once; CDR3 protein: CASKKGTGTTYEQYF; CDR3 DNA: TGTGCCAGCAAAAAAGGGACAGGGACAACCTACGAGCAGTACTTC
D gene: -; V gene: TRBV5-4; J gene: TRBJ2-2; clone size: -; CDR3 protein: CASSPDRPNTGELFF; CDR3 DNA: TGTGCCAGCAGCCCTGACAGGCCGAACACCGGGGAGCTGTTTTTT
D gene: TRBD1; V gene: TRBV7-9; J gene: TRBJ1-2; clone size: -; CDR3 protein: CASSSLTIDRADYGYTF; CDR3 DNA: TGTGCCAGCAGCTCGCTCACTATCGACAGGGCTGATTATGGCTACACCTTC
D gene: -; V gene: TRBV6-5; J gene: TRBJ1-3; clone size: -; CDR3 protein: CVVDSYSGNTIYF; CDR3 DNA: TGTGTAGTTGACAGCTACTCTGGAAACACCATATATTTT
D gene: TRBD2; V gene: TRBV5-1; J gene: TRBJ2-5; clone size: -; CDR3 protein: CASSWGLAGGLGIETQYF; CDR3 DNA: TGCGCCAGCAGCTGGGGACTAGCGGGAGGACTTGGTATAGAGACCCAGTACTTC
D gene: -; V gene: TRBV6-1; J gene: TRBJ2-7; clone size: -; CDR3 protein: CASSEAGQPYEQYF; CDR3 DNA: TGTGCCAGCAGTGAAGCCGGACAGCCCTACGAGCAGTACTTC
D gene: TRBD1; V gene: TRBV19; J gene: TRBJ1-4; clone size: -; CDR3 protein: CASSMTGELATNEKLFF; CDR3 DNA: TGTGCCAGTAGTATGACAGGGGAACTCGCAACTAATGAAAAACTGTTTTTT
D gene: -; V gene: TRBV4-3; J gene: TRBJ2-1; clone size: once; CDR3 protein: CASSQAAGLQFF; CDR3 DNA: TGCGCCAGCAGCCAAGCGGCGGGTCTGCAGTTCTTC
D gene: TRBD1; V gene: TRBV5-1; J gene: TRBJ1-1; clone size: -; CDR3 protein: CASSLVTGTNTEAFF; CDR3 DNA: TGCGCCAGCAGCTTGGTGACAGGGACCAACACTGAAGCTTTCTTT
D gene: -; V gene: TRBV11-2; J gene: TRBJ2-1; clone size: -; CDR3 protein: CASSLAPRDGGNEQFF; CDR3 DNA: TGTGCCAGCAGCTTGGCGCCAAGGGACGGGGGTAATGAGCAGTTCTTC
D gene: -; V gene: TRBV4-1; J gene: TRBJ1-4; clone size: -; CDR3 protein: CASSQDPQGWNEKLFF; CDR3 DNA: TGCGCCAGCAGCCAAGACCCCCAGGGATGGAATGAAAAACTGTTTTTT
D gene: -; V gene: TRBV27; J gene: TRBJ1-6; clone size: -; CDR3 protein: CASSFWGLNYNSPLHF; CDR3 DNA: TGTGCCAGCAGTTTCTGGGGGCTAAACTATAATTCACCCCTCCACTTT
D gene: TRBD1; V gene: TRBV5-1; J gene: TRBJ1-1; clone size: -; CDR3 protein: CASSPGQGARTEAFF; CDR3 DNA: TGCGCCAGCAGCCCGGGACAGGGGGCTCGTACTGAAGCTTTCTTT
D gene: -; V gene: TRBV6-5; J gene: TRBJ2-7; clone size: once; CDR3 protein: CASSGLTGYEQYF; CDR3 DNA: TGTGCCAGCAGCGGACTAACGGGGTACGAGCAGTACTTC
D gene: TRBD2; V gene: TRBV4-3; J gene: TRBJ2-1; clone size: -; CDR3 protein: CASSQVLAGVNEQFF; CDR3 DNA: TGCGCCAGCAGCCAAGTACTAGCGGGGGTGAATGAGCAGTTCTTC
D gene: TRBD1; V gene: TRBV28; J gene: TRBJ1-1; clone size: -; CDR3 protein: CASSEQGAIVEAFF; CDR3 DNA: TGTGCCAGCAGTGAACAGGGGGCGATCGTTGAAGCTTTCTTT
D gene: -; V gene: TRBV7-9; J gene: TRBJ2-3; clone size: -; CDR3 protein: CASSLAGPLRGEDTQYF; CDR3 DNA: TGTGCCAGCAGCTTAGCGGGGCCTCTCCGCGGGGAGGATACGCAGTATTTT
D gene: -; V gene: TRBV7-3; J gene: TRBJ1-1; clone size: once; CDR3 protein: CASSFSGQGTEAFF; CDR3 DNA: TGTGCCAGCAGCTTCTCTGGCCAGGGCACTGAAGCTTTCTTT
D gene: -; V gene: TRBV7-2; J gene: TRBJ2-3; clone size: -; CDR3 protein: CASSSQGGRGVDTQYF; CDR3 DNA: TGTGCCAGCAGCTCTCAAGGGGGTAGAGGGGTAGATACGCAGTATTTT
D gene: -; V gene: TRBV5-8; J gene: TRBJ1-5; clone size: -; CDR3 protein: CASSLEGVGNQPQHF; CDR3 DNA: TGTGCCAGCAGCTTGGAAGGGGTGGGGAATCAGCCCCAGCATTTT
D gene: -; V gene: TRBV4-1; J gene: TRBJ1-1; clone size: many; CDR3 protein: CASSQELDNAEAFF; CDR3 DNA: TGCGCCAGCAGCCAAGAGTTAGATAACGCTGAAGCTTTCTTT
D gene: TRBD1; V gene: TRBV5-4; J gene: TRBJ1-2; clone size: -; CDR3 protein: CASSDGTGGPGGGYTF; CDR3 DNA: TGTGCCAGCAGCGATGGGACAGGGGGCCCCGGGGGGGGCTACACCTTC
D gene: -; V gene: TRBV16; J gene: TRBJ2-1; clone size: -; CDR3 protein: CASSRASAWFGEQFF; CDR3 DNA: TGTGCCAGCAGCCGAGCGTCCGCCTGGTTCGGTGAGCAGTTCTTC
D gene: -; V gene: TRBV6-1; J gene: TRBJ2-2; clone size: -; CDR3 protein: CASSEAGTGGSGELFF; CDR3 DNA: TGTGCCAGCAGTGAAGCCGGGACTGGGGGGAGCGGGGAGCTGTTTTTT
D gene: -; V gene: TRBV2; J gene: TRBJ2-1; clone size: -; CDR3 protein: CASSPRTTLRGNEQFF; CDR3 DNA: TGTGCCAGCAGCCCCCGGACCACGCTCAGGGGCAATGAGCAGTTCTTC
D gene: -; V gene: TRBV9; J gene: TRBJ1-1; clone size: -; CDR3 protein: CASSGQGKEAFF; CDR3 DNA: TGTGCCAGCAGCGGTCAGGGGAAAGAAGCTTTCTTT
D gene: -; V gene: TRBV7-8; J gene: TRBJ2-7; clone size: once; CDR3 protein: CASTFREKSYEQYF; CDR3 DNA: TGTGCCAGCACCTTTCGGGAGAAAAGCTACGAGCAGTACTTC
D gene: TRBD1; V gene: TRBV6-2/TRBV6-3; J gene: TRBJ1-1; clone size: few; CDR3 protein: CASSLTGMNTEAFF; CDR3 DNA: TGTGCCAGCAGTTTGACAGGGATGAACACTGAAGCTTTCTTT
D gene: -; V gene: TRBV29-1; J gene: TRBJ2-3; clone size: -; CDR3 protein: CSAGGGTPKPGTQYF; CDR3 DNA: TGCAGCGCTGGTGGCGGGACTCCAAAGCCTGGTACGCAGTATTTT
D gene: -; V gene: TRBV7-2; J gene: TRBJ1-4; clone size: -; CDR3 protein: CASSPRGGWGLNEKLFF; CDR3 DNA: TGTGCCAGCAGCCCCCGGGGGGGATGGGGGCTTAATGAAAAACTGTTTTTT
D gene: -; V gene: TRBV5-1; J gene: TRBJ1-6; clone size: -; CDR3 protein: CASSLDGGVNSPLHF; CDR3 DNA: TGCGCCAGCAGCTTGGATGGAGGTGTGAATTCACCCCTCCACTTT
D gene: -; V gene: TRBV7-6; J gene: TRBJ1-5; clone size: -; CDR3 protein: CASSPPGPQHF; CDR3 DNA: TGTGCCAGCAGCCCTCCGGGGCCCCAGCATTTT